A selection of T cell receptor beta chains follows, all from one sample in a study of identifying expanded T cells in peripheral blood. Profiled with immunoSEQ multiplex PCR; TCRdb holds only in-frame clones, not every one. This table holds about 84,000 clones, about 90% found once. The sequencing sample was made of blood. These receptors were collected from a person aged 18-70 years in good health. Each CDR3 is given with its conserved first and last residue. D genes are given only for firm matches. For some rows the clone size is stated as once, few or many, or as a class when expanded; others skip it.

cdr3_aa,cdr3_nt,clone_size,j_call,cdr3_length,v_call,d_call
CASGPFVGYTF,TGTGCTAGTGGCCCTTTCGTCGGCTACACCTTC,-,TRBJ1-2,11,TRBV12-5,-
CASSQDRGGANQPQHF,TGCGCCAGCAGCCAAGATCGGGGGGGCGCGAATCAGCCCCAGCATTTT,-,TRBJ1-5,16,TRBV4-1,-
CASSLVRNIQYF,TGTGCCAGCAGCTTGGTGCGGAACATTCAGTACTTC,-,TRBJ2-4,12,TRBV5-6,-
CASSYLWGVAGTEAFF,TGTGCCAGCAGTTATCTCTGGGGGGTAGCAGGGACTGAAGCTTTCTTT,-,TRBJ1-1,16,TRBV6-5,-
CASSSTSGGQGTQYF,TGTGCCAGCAGCTCGACTAGCGGGGGGCAGGGGACCCAGTACTTC,-,TRBJ2-5,15,TRBV7-2,TRBD2
CSVLVRNNEQFF,TGCAGCGTCCTAGTGAGAAACAATGAGCAGTTCTTC,-,TRBJ2-1,12,TRBV29-1,-
CASAPGTGGRPNTEAFF,TGTGCTAGTGCCCCAGGGACAGGGGGGAGACCGAACACTGAAGCTTTCTTT,few,TRBJ1-1,17,TRBV12-5,TRBD1
CASLLGGQETQYF,TGTGCTAGCCTTCTAGGGGGTCAAGAGACCCAGTACTTC,-,TRBJ2-5,13,TRBV12-5,-
CASSLFSSGGLVGGQYF,TGTGCCAGCAGCTTGTTTTCATCAGGGGGACTAGTGGGTGGGCAGTATTTT,-,TRBJ2-3,17,TRBV5-6,-
CASSAEGQGFYGYTF,TGTGCCAGCAGTGCTGAGGGACAGGGGTTCTATGGCTACACCTTC,few,TRBJ1-2,15,TRBV6-4,TRBD1